This TCR beta chain is drawn from a study of cytomegalovirus exposure and HLA in healthy donors (dated by TCRdb to about 2017). Study-wide context: The 650 to 750 repertoires of the first cohort and the 120 validation repertoires were produced on the same platform, according to a later analysis. Besides the first cohort of 666 subjects, a separate validation cohort made up of roughly 130 different subjects was used. To predict cytomegalovirus infection status, the study combined high-throughput TCR immunosequencing, statistical association of individual TCRs with disease status, and machine learning. The aim of the study was to test whether cataloging public T cell receptors could identify signatures of past pathogen exposure.

Overall results and qualifications from the work: According to the authors, the approach could potentially be generalized to other disease states and immunological phenotypes. A later analysis found that TCRs clustered in the first cohort also tended to co-occur in the 120 validation repertoires, with just under 95% of cluster scores above 0. While some public TCRs were present in many individuals, most TCR sequences turned up only very rarely across donors. A later analysis had no HLA typing for the validation cohort, so co-occurrence there was scored across all 110 or so repertoires. In vitro tests confirmed that a few of the cytomegalovirus-associated TCR beta chains recognize cytomegalovirus antigens. In the study, some 180 TCR beta chains were listed as associated with cytomegalovirus. Cytomegalovirus status was reported to be diagnosed by the classifier with high specificity and sensitivity in both the original and validation cohorts.

CDR1 and CDR2 were assigned from the germline V gene (reference sequence) as MNHNY and SVGAGI. There are 16 amino acids in the CDR3, from cysteine to phenylalanine inclusive. Of the read, only the CDR3 DNA is kept; its 48 bases are in frame from base 1. V is pruned by 5 bases and J by 4 bases, leaving 11 bases of the junction without a gene match. Separate from the approximately 700-subject first cohort, the validation cohort of 120 subjects was the group to which the donors belonged. Points on this clone: The target of this receptor is not known. The sample holds no much larger clone one base away, and base qualities are not on file.

Receptor amplification or capture employed the immunoSEQ multiplex PCR assay. The study's own analysis went as follows. A statistical classification framework was developed to diagnose cytomegalovirus status using the catalog of TCR beta chain sequences. In its TCRdb copy, this immuneACCESS table keeps in-frame sequences only and misses some clones. Where compared with another copy, unresolved V genes explain less than half of these, and the others have no known cause. The D gene and trimming were derived from the DNA, and the V and J assignments and clone size from that table. The sample contains about 280,000 clones, approximately 90% of them found a single time. The ten largest clones capture over 0.85% of the sample.

Sequenced material: PBMCs. The receptor's source is a young woman in good health and CMV-seronegative. Recombination connected TRBV6-6 to TRBJ1-3, and 7 bases in between align with TRBD1. Here the CDR3 is given as CASSTPDRVSGNTIYF. The nucleotide sequence reads as follows: TGTGCCAGCAGTACCCCCGACAGGGTGTCAGGAAACACCATATATTTT.